Presented here are 15 T cell receptor beta chains from one specimen sequenced in a study of blood T cell repertoires in COVID-19. TCRdb's table, derived via immunoSEQ multiplex PCR, lists solely in-frame clones and lacks some. The table includes more than 100,000 clones, about 76% detected once. Specimen: peripheral blood. Receptor source: a woman between 55 and 75 years old with active or convalescent COVID-19.

This clone was counted between two and nine times. This chain joins TRBV19 and TRBJ2-2; 14 nucleotides agree with TRBD2. This CDR3 region has 17 residues. The germline gives CDR1 LNHDA, CDR2 SQIVND (reference sequence). V dropped 5 bases and J dropped 3; count of bases not matched to a gene: 5. The CDR3 reads CASSPRGLAGDTGELFF. The CDR3 DNA reads TGTGCCAGTAGTCCCAGGGGACTAGCGGGGGACACCGGGGAGCTGTTTTTT.

CDR3 DNA sequence: TGTGCCAGCAGGCGACCAGGGTACACAGATACGCAGTATTTT. It codes for CASRRPGYTDTQYF. The rearrangement uses TRBV6-5 and TRBJ2-3; TRBD1 might be the D (5 bases). The CDR3 extends over 14 amino acids. Germline loops: CDR1 MNHEY, CDR2 SVGAGI. The ends were cut back, 6 bases at V and 2 bases at J, with 12 bases in the middle.

This clone was picked up a small number of times. The J gene is TRBJ1-5, the V gene TRBV28; TRBD1 agrees at 10 bases. The CDR3 is 17 residues long. CDR1 is MDHEN and CDR2 is SYDVKM in the germline V gene. The J segment lost 1 base and the V segment lost 2 bases, leaving 5 bases of the junction unmatched. CDR3 nucleotide sequence: TGTGCCAGCAGTTTACGGGGACAGGGGCTGAGCAATCAGCCCCAGCATTTT. Translation gives CASSLRGQGLSNQPQHF.

The chain uses TRBV2 and TRBJ1-5; TRBD1 aligns across 9 bases. V shed 2 bases, J shed 3 bases, and the junction held 11 bases outside the gene matches. CDR3 length: 18 residues. Germline CDR1 reads SNHLY; CDR2 reads FYNNEI. CDR3 sequence reads: CASSEWGTGHVDNQPQHF. The CDR3 DNA reads TGTGCCAGCAGTGAATGGGGGACAGGGCATGTGGACAATCAGCCCCAGCATTTT. Full variable domain (rest looked up from reference TRBV2 and TRBJ1-5): EPEVTQTPSHQVTQMGQEVILRCVPISNHLYFYWYRQILGQKVEFLVSFYNNEISEKSEIFDDQFSVERPDGSNFTLKIRSTKLEDSAMYFCASSEWGTGHVDNQPQHFGDGTRLSIL.

The chain carries TRBV5-1 and TRBJ2-7, with 7 bases matching TRBD1. Trimming at V came to 7 bases and at J to 1 base, leaving 5 bases not matched to a gene. This CDR3 comprises 13 residues. Germline-derived CDR1 and CDR2 are SGHRS and YFSETQ. The CDR3, as DNA: TGCGCCAGCGGAACGGACAGGTCCTACGAGCAGTACTTC. This gives the protein CASGTDRSYEQYF.

J is TRBJ2-5 and V is TRBV12-3 or TRBV12-4, with D possibly TRBD2 on 6 matching bases. The CDR3 contains 13 residues. V gave up 2 bases and J gave up 5 bases, with 9 bases separating them. CDR3 amino acids: CASSLWEEETQYF. The CDR3 DNA is TGTGCCAGCAGTTTATGGGAGGAGGAGACCCAGTACTTC.

The genes are TRBV7-6 and TRBJ1-5, with 7 bases fitting TRBD1. CDR3 length: 14 amino acids. The V gene's germline CDR1 is SGHVS and CDR2 FNYEAQ. Unmatched junction bases numbered 3, after V lost 5 bases and J lost 2 bases. The CDR3 DNA is TGTGCCAGCAGCCAGGGGGGAGGCAATCAGCCCCAGCATTTT. Protein: CASSQGGGNQPQHF.

V and J are TRBV2 and TRBJ1-1; weak D call: TRBD1 (6 bases). Looked up from germline, CDR1 is SNHLY and CDR2 is FYNNEI. Trimming left V 5 bases short and J 6 bases short, with 16 bases between. The CDR3 covers 14 residues. CDR3 residues: CASSFDRLTAEAFF. CDR3 coding DNA: TGTGCCAGCAGTTTCGACAGGTTAACGGCTGAAGCTTTCTTT.

J is TRBJ2-3 and V is TRBV9; TRBD2 aligns across 9 bases. Germline V gene data show CDR1 as SGDLS and CDR2 as YYNGEE. V was pared by 4 bases and J by 0 bases, with 9 bases of the junction left unmatched. This CDR3 comprises 17 residues. CDR3 residues: CASSIGSSGTSTDTQYF. For the CDR3, the DNA is TGTGCCAGCAGCATAGGTTCTAGCGGGACTAGCACAGATACGCAGTATTTT.

This clone was counted a single time. This chain uses TRBV5-6 with TRBJ1-2; a weak D match, TRBD1 (6 bases). V lost 5 bases to trimming and J lost 6 bases, with 26 bases between them. Germline V gives CDR1 SGHDT, CDR2 YYEEEE. The CDR3 sequence is 17 residues long. The CDR3 protein is CASRRGIWVAGEDGYTF. In DNA form, the CDR3 reads TGTGCCAGCAGACGCGGCATTTGGGTGGCAGGGGAAGATGGCTACACCTTC.

The chain has TRBV5-1 and TRBJ2-7; the match to TRBD1 covers 7 bases. The CDR3 contains 13 residues. Trimming removed 10 bases from V and 3 bases from J; junction bases left unmatched: 10. Germline V lookup: CDR1 SGHRS, CDR2 YFSETQ. CDR3 protein: CAPPTGTDYEQYV. In nucleotides, the CDR3 is TGCGCCCCCCCTACCGGGACAGACTACGAGCAGTACGTC.

The V call is TRBV3-1 (or the pseudogene TRBV3-2), the J call TRBJ1-1; 7 bases match TRBD1. The CDR3 consists of 14 residues. Germline CDR1 is LGHDT and CDR2 is YNNKEL (reference sequence). Losses at the gene ends were 1 base for V and 11 bases for J; bases not matched to a gene: 10. CDR3 sequence (DNA): TGTGCCAGCAGCCAAGGATCAGGGGCCAGGGGGGCTTTCTTT. Its translation is CASSQGSGARGAFF.

The rearrangement joins TRBV19 to TRBJ2-5; D is possibly TRBD1 (6 bases). CDR1 and CDR2 (germline): LNHDA, SQIVND (reference sequence). The V end was cut by 6 bases, the J end by 3 bases, with 11 bases between. This CDR3 is built from 13 residues. The CDR3 spells CASSHRAEETQYF. For the CDR3, the DNA is TGTGCCAGTAGCCACAGGGCCGAAGAGACCCAGTACTTC.

The J gene is TRBJ2-2, the V gene TRBV7-7; 14 bases are a match to TRBD2. The CDR3 contains 17 residues. Trimming at V came to 5 bases and at J to 3 bases, leaving 5 bases not matched to a gene. CDR1 is SSHAT and CDR2 is FNYEAQ in the germline V gene (reference sequence). DNA for the CDR3: TGTGCCAGCAGCAGACTAGCGGGGGGGCCGGACACCGGGGAGCTGTTTTTT. Translation gives CASSRLAGGPDTGELFF.

The rearrangement joins TRBV28 to TRBJ2-7; D unresolved. CDR1 is MDHEN, CDR2 SYDVKM, per germline. Trimming stripped 2 bases from V and 2 bases from J, with 7 bases between. The CDR3 consists of 13 residues. The CDR3 bases are TGTGCCAGCAGTTTAAGTGGCCCCTACGAGCAGTACTTC. Protein: CASSLSGPYEQYF.